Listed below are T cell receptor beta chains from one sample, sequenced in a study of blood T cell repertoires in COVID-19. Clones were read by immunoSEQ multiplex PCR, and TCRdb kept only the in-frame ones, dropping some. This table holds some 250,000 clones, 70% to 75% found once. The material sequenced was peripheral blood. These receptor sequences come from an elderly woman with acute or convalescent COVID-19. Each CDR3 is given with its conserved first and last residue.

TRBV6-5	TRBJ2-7	CASTRGSGSYEQYF
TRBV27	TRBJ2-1	CASSSRTTRSGVNEQFF
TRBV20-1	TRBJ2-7	CSASWGGREQYF
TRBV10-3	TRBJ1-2	CAISERQGAYGYTF
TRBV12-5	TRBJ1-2	CASGLPQGQPSYGYTF
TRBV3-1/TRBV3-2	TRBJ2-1	CASSALTSGEQFF
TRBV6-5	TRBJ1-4	CASSYLRGDELFF
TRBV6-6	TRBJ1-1	CASKVGNMNTEAFF
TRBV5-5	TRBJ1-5	CASSLAGISNQPQHF
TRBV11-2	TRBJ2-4	CASSPRTGLTLIQYF
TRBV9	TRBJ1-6	CASSVSAANNSPLHF
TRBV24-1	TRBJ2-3	CATSGGTSGTQYF
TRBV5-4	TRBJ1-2	CASSLGTGASGYTF
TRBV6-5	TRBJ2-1	CASSYSRLAGGDEQFF
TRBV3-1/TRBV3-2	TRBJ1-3	CASSQEGGANTIYF
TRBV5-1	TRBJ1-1	CASSRSPVNTEAFF
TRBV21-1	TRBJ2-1	CASSKGVEGADSSYNEQFF
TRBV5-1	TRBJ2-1	CASSGSGNEQFF
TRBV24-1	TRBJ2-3	CATSDRSESTDTQYF
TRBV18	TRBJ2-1	CASSSLPTYNEQFF
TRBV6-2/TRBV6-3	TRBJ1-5	CASSHNPTGLGNQPQHF
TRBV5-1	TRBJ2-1	CASSLIYNEQFF
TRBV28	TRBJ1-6	CASSLPGGGSPLHF
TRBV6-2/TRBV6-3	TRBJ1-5	CASSRSEAVRLYQPQHF
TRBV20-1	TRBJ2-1	CSASFQRGGAKDEQFF
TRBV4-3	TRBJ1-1	CASSRDILNTEAFF
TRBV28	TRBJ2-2	CASSRLSGRTGELFF
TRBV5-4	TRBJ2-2	CASSSGGSGRNTGELFF
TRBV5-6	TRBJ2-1	CASSLGLAGNNEQFF
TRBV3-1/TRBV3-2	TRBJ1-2	CASSSFRVADGYTF
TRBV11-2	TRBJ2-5	CASSLAGLGGGKTQYF
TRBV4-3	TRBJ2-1	CASSQAPLTSGALSYNEQFF
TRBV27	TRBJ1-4	CASSLTGEKLFF
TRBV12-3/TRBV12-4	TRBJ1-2	CASSFRGGYGYTF
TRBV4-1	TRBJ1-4	CASSQGQGIRKLFF
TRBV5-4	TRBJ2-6	CATLSGANVLTF
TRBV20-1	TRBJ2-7	CSASRGRGRNQYYEQYF
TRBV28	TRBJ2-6	CASRFTLGAGANVLTF
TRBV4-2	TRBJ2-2	CASSPDGRGRNGELFF
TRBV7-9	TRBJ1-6	CASSSLDRGNSPLHF
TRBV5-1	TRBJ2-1	CASSLGGSQEQFF
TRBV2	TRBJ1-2	CASTRTGYGYTF
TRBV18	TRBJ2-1	CASSPRGPGQGAYNEQFF
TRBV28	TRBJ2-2	CASSSRQGNTGELFF
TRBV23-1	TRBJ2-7	CASSRKGQGKWSYEQYF
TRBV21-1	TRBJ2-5	CASSKSGGALETQYF
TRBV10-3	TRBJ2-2	CAIAGTRNTGELFF
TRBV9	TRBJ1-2	CASSVAGDGYTF
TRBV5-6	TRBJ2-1	CASSLLGTSYGNEQFF
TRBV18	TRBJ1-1	CASSIEQGRTEAFF
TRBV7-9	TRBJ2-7	CASSLGLAGSSYEQYF
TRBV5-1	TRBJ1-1	CASSLDRFNTEAFF
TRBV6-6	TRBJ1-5	CASSYIQGEPQHF
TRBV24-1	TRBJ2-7	CATRGRLAGGTYEQYF
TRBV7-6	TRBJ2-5	CASSLNLAGDRVGETQYF
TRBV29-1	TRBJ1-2	CSVGPGTGYYGYTF
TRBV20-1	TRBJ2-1	CSASARGRSNEQFF
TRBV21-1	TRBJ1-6	CASSHGTGGGYSPLHF
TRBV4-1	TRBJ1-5	CASSPGYRGPNQPQHF